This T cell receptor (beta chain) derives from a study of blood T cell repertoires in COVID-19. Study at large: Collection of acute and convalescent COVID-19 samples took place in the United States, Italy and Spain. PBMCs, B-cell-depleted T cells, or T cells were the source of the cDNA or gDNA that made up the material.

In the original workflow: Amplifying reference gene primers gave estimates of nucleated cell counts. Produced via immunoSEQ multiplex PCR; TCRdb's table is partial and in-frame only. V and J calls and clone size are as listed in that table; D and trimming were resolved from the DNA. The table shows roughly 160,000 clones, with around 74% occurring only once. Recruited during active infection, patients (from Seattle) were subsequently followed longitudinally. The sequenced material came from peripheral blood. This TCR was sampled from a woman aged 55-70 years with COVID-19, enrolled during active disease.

The chain's CDR3 is CASSPRTGDNEKLFF. DNA of the CDR3: TGTGCCAGCAGTCCCAGGACAGGGGATAATGAAAAACTGTTTTTT. This chain connects TRBV2 to TRBJ1-4, with TRBD1 identical over 9 bases. Trimming cost V 5 bases and J 4 bases; bases outside gene matches: 5. This CDR3 contains 15 residues. Germline CDR1 is SNHLY and CDR2 is FYNNEI.